There are a few counts of the clone carrying this TCR beta chain. Its specificity is unknown. V lost 1 base, J lost 7 bases, and 9 bases stayed unmatched. The CDR3 extends over 15 amino acids. Germline CDR1 and CDR2: SGHTA and FQGNSA. TCRdb called the 5' RACE reads again in MiXCR, with one record for every CDR3 protein. This sample yields approximately 290,000 distinct CDR3 sequences, of which 19% are seen a single time; under 25% belongs to the top ten. The data belong to a study of T-cell memory formation after mild COVID-19. Whole-study findings and limits: Cross-reactive memory seemingly joined, as some responding clones were found in pre-infection memory.

The specimen was PBMCs or a T cell subset sorted from them (not recorded which). The sequence derives from a man in his late teens or twenties who had mild COVID-19 (a few samples of this study predate the infection). Cell type and time point are not known. The V call is TRBV7-2, the J call TRBJ1-2; 7 bases align to TRBD1. This chain's CDR3 is CASSLVSSGTAGYTF. Written as DNA, the CDR3 is TGTGCCAGCAGCTTAGTTAGTTCCGGGACAGCTGGCTACACCTTC.